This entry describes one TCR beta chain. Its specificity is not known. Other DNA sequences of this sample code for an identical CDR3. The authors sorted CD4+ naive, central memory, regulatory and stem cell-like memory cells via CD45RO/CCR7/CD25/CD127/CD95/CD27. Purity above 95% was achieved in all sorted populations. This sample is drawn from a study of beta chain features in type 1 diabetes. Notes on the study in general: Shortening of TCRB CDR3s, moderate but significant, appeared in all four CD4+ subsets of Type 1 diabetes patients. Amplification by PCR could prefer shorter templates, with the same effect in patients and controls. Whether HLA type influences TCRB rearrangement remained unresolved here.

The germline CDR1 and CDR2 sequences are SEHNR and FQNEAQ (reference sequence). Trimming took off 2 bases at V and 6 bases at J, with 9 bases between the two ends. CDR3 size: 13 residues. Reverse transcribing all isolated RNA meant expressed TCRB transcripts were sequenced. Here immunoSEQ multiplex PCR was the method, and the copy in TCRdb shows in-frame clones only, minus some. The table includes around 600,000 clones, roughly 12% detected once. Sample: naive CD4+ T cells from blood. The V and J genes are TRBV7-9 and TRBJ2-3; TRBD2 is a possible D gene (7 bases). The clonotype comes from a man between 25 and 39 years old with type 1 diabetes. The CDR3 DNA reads TGTGCCAGCAGCTTACGGGGGGCGGATACGCAGTATTTT. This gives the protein CASSLRGADTQYF.